This T cell receptor (beta chain) was recovered during a study of cytomegalovirus exposure and HLA in healthy donors. Turning to the study itself: A later analysis reported the same platform for the 120 validation repertoires and the approximately 720 first-cohort repertoires. Study-level points and caveats: Reports credit the classifier with highly specific, highly sensitive diagnosis of cytomegalovirus status.

Germline CDR1 and CDR2: SGHTA and FQGNSA. This CDR3 contains 14 residues. Trimming took off 3 bases at V and 3 bases at J, with 10 bases between the two ends. On this clone: The antigen is unknown.

The table came from immunoSEQ multiplex PCR; TCRdb's copy has only in-frame clones and leaves some out. Among about 190,000 clones, 84% were seen once, and the ten largest hold around 6.7%. The sample comprised PBMCs. This receptor was obtained from a man between 18 and 29 years old in good health and CMV-seropositive. J is TRBJ2-3 and V is TRBV7-2; D possibly corresponds to TRBD2 (5 bases). The CDR3 spells CASSFSLATDTQYF. The CDR3 nucleotides are TGTGCCAGCAGCTTCTCTCTAGCAACAGATACGCAGTATTTT.